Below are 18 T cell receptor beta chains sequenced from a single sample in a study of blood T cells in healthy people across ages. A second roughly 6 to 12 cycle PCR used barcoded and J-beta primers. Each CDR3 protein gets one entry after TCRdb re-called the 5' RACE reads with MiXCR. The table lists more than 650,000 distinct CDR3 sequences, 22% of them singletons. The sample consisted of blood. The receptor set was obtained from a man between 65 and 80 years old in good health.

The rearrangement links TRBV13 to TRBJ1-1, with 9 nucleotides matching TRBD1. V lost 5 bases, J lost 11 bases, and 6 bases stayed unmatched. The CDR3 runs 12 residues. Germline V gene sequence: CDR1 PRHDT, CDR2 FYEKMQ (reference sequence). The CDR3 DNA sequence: TGTGCCAGCAGCCCCGGGACAGGGCACGCTTTCTTT. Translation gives CASSPGTGHAFF.

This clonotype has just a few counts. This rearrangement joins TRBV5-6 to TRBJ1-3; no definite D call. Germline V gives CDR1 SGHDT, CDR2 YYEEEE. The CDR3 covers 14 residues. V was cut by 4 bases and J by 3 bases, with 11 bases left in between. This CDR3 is CASSRSWFGNTIYF. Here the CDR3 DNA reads TGTGCCAGCAGCCGAAGTTGGTTTGGAAACACCATATATTTT.

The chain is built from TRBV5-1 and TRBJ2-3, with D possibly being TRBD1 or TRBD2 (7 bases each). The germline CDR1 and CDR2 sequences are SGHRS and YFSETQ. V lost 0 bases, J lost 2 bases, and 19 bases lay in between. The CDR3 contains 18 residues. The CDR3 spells CASSLGHVRGGITDTQYF. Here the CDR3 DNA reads TGCGCCAGCAGCTTGGGACACGTCAGGGGGGGTATCACAGATACGCAGTATTTT.

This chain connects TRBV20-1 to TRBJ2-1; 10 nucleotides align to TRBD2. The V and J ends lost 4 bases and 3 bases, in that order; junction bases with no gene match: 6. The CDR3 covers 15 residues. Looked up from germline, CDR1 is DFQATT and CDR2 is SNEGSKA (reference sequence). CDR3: CSAKMLAGDYNEQFF. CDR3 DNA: TGCAGTGCTAAGATGCTAGCGGGGGACTACAATGAGCAGTTCTTC.

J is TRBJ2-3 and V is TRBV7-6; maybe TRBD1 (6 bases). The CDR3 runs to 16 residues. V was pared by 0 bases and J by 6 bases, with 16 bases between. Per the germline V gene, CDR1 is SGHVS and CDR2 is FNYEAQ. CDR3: CASSLAWKGDMDTQYF. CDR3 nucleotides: TGTGCCAGCAGCTTAGCTTGGAAGGGGGACATGGATACGCAGTATTTT.

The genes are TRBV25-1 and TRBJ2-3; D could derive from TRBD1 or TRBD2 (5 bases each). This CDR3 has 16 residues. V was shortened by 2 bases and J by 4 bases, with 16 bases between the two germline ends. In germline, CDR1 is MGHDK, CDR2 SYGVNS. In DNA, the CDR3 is TGTGCCAGCAGTGAAGGGGGAGTGAGGGGCGCAGATACGCAGTATTTT. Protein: CASSEGGVRGADTQYF.

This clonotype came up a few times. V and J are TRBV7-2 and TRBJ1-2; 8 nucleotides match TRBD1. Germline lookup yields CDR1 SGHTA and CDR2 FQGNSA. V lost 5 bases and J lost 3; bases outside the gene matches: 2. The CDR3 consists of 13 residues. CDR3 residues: CASSKGQDYGYTF. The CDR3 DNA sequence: TGTGCCAGCAGCAAGGGACAGGACTATGGCTACACCTTC.

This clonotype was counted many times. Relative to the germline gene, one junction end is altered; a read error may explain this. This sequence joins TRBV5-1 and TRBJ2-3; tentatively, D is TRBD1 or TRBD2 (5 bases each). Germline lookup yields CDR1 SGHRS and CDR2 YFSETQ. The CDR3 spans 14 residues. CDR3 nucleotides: TGTGCCAGCAGCCTTGGGACCACCACAGATACGCAGTATTTT. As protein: CASSLGTTTDTQYF.

CDR3 sequence: CASSQGTGNVYTF. In nucleotides, the CDR3 is TGTGCCAGCAGCCAAGGGACAGGAAACGTCTACACCTTC. V gene TRBV11-2 combines with J gene TRBJ1-2, with 8 bases lining up with TRBD1. CDR3 length: 13 residues. After removal of 5 bases from V and 10 bases from J, the junction contained 9 bases not matched to a gene. CDR1 and CDR2 (germline): SGHAT, FQNNGV.

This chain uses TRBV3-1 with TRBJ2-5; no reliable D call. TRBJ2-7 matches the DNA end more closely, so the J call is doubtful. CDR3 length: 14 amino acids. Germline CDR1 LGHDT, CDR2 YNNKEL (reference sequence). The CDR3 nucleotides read TGTGCCAGCAGCCAACGAGGTATTCCCTACGAGCAGTACTTC. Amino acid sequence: CASSQRGIPYEQYF.

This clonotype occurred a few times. Here the CDR3 reads CASSKQGPYGYTF. CDR3 DNA: TGTGCCAGCAGTAAACAGGGGCCCTATGGCTACACCTTC. The rearrangement joins TRBV27 to TRBJ1-2; 7 nucleotides agree with TRBD1. V dropped 5 bases and J dropped 4; count of bases not matched to a gene: 4. Germline CDR1 and CDR2: MNHEY and SMNVEV (reference sequence). This CDR3 contains 13 residues.

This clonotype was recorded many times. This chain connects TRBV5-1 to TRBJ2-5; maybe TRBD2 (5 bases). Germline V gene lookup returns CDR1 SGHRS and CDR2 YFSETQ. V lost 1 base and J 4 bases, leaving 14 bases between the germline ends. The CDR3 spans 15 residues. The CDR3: CASSLYWGAPETQYF. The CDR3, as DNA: TGCGCCAGCAGCTTGTACTGGGGAGCTCCAGAGACCCAGTACTTC.

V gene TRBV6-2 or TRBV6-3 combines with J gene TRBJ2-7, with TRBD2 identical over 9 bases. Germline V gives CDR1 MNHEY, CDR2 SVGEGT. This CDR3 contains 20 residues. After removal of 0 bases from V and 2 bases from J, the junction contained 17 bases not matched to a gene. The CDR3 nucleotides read TGTGCCAGCAGTTACTCACGATCCCACGGGACTAGCATTTTCCCCTACGAGCAGTACGTC. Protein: CASSYSRSHGTSIFPYEQYV.

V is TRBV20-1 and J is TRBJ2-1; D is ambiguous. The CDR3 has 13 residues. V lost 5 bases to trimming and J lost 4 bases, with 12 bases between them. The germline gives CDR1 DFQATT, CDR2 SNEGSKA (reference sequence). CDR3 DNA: TGCAGTGCTCCCCTGCCCGGGTACAATGAGCAGTTCTTC. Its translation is CSAPLPGYNEQFF.

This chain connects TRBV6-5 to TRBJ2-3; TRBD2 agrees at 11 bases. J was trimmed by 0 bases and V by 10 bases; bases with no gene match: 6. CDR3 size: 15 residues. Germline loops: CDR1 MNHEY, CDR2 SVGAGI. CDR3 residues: CATTTSGKSTDTQYF. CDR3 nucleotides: TGTGCCACCACGACTAGCGGGAAGAGCACAGATACGCAGTATTTT.

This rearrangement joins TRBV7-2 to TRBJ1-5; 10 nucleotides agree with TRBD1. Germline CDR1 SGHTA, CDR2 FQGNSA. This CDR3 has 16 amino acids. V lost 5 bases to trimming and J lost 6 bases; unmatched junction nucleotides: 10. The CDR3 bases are TGTGCCAGCAGCCCCCAGTCGGGACAGGGGTTTCAGCCCCAGCATTTT. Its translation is CASSPQSGQGFQPQHF.

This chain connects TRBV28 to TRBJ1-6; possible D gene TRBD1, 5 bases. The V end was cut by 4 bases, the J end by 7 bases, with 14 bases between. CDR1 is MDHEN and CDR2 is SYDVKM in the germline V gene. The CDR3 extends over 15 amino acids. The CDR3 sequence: CASSWGSPRNSPLHF. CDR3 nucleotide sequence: TGTGCCAGCAGTTGGGGCAGTCCGCGGAATTCACCCCTCCACTTT.

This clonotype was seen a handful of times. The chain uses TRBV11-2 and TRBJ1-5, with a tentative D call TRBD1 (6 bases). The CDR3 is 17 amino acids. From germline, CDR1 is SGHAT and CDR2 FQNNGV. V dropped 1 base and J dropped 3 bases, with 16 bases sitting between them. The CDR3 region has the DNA TGTGCCAGCAGCTTAGGGGGGCCAGGTATCGTCAATCAGCCCCAGCATTTT. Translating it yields CASSLGGPGIVNQPQHF. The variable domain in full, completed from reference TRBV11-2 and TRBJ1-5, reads EAGVAQSPRYKIIEKRQSVAFWCNPISGHATLYWYQQILGQGPKLLIQFQNNGVVDDSQLPKDRFSAERLKGVDSTLKIQPAKLEDSAVYLCASSLGGPGIVNQPQHFGDGTRLSIL.